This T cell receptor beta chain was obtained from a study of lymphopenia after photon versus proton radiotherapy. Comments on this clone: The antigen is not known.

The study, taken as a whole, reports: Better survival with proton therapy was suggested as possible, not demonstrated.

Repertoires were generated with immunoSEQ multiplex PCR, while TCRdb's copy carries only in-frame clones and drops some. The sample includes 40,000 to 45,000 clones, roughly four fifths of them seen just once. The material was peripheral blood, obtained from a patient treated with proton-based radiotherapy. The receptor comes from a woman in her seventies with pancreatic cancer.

Here the CDR3 reads CASRYLASRAGQGLFEQYF. The DNA of the CDR3 is TGTGCCAGCAGATACCTAGCCAGTCGAGCGGGACAGGGCCTCTTTGAGCAGTACTTC. This chain connects TRBV27 to TRBJ2-5, with 9 bases lining up with TRBD1. This CDR3 has 19 amino acids. Germline loops: CDR1 MNHEY, CDR2 SMNVEV (reference sequence). V gave up 6 bases and J gave up 11 bases; unmatched junction bases: 28.